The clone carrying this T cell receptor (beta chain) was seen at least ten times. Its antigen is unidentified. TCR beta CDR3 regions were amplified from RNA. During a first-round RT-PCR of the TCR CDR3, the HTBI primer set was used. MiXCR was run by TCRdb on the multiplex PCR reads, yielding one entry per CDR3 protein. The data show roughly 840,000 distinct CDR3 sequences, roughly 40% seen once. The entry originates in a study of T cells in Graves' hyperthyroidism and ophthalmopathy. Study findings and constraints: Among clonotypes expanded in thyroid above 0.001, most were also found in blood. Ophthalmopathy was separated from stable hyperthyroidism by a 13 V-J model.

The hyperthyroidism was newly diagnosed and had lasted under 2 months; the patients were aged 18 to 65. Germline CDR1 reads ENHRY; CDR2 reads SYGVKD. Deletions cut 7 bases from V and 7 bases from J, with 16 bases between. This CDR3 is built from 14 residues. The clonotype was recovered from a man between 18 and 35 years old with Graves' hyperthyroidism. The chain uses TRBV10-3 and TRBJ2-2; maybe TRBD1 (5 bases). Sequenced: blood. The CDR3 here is CAINQGRSIGELFF. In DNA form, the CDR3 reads TGTGCCATCAATCAGGGCAGGAGTATCGGGGAGCTGTTTTTT.